This TCR beta chain was identified in a study of early stage breast cancer tumors. This CDR3 region has 15 residues. Germline V gene lookup returns CDR1 KGHSH and CDR2 LQKENI. The V gene lost 2 bases and the J gene lost 0 bases, with 9 bases spanning the gap. Some clones are missing from TCRdb's copy, which holds only in-frame ones; the method was immunoSEQ multiplex PCR. The sample has 40,000 to 60,000 clones, 83% seen once. The sample was blood. This TCR derives from a person aged 45 to 59 with breast cancer. The chain is built from TRBV18 and TRBJ2-3, with D perhaps matching TRBD1 (6 bases). The CDR3 DNA reads TGTGCCAGCTCACCAGGTAGGGGGAGCACAGATACGCAGTATTTT. It specifies CASSPGRGSTDTQYF.